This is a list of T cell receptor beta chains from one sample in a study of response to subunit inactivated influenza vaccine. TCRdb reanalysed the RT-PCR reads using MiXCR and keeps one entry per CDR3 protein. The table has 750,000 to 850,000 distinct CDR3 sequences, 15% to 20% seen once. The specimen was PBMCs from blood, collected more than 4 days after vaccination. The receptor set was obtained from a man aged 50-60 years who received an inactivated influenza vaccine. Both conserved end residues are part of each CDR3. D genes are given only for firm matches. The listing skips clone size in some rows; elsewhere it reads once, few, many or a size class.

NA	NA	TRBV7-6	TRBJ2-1	CASSSGVVQFF	TGTGCCAGCAGCTCTGGGGTGGTGCAGTTCTTC
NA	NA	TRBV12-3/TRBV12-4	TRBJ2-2	CASSIPGELFF	TGTGCCAGCAGCATCCCCGGGGAGCTGTTTTTT
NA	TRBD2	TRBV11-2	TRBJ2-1	CASSLGKYGRDYNEQFF	TGTGCCAGCAGCTTAGGGAAGTATGGCCGGGACTACAATGAGCAGTTCTTT
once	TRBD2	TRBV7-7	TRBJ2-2	CASSPTSGNRGELFF	TGTGCCAGCAGCCCGACTAGCGGGAACCGCGGGGAGCTGTTTTTT
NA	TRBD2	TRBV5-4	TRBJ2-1	CASSRPLAEVYNEQFF	TGTGCCAGCAGCCGACCCCTAGCGGAGGTCTACAATGAGCAGTTCTTC
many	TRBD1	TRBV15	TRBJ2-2	CATSRRTGNTGELFF	TGTGCCACCAGCAGAAGGACAGGGAACACCGGGGAGCTGTTTTTT
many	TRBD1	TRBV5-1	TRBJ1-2	CASSLNLGQGYGYTF	TGCGCCAGCAGCTTAAATTTGGGACAGGGCTATGGCTACACCTTC
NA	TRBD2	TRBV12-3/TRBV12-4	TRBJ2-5	CASSLPGGGESQYF	TGTGCCAGCAGTCTCCCGGGGGGGGGAGAGTCCCAGTACTTC
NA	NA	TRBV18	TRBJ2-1	CASSPLIGTRGEQFF	TGTGCCAGCTCACCACTAATCGGGACAAGGGGTGAGCAGTTCTTC
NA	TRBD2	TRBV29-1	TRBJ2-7	CSVGSGRGYEQYF	TGCAGCGTTGGTAGCGGGAGAGGCTACGAGCAGTACTTC
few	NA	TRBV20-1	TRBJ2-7	CSASAVLEKLTWGGEQYF	NA
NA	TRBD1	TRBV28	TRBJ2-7	CASSITGTGQEQYF	TGTGCCAGCAGTATCACCGGGACAGGGCAGGAGCAGTACTTC
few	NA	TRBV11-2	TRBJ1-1	CASSLGATGAHEIEAFF	TGTGCCAGCAGCTTAGGAGCGACAGGAGCTCACGAAATTGAAGCTTTCTTT
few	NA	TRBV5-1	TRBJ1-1	CASSDWGDTEAFF	TGCGCCAGCAGCGACTGGGGTGACACTGAAGCTTTCTTT
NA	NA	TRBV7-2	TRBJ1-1	CASSPHRQAQAFF	TGTGCCAGCAGCCCACACCGACAAGCTCAAGCTTTCTTT
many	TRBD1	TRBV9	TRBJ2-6	CASSMGQGIAGANVLTF	TGTGCCAGCAGCATGGGACAGGGGATTGCTGGGGCCAACGTCCTGACTTTC
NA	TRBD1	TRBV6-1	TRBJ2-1	CASRTTGARNNEQFF	TGTGCCAGCAGAACGACAGGGGCAAGGAACAATGAGCAGTTCTTC
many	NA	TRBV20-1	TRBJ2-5	CSARPPQETQYF	TGCAGTGCTAGGCCCCCGCAAGAGACCCAGTACTTC
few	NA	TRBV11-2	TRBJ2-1	CASSRSQAGIMGSYNEQFF	TGTGCCAGCAGCCGATCGCAGGCAGGAATAATGGGCTCCTACAATGAGCAGTTCTTC
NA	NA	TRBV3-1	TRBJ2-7	CASSQERGRFYEQYF	TGTGCCAGCAGCCAAGAAAGGGGGAGGTTCTACGAGCAGTACTTC
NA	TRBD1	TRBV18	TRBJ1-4	CASSPWVSGTGNEKLFF	TGTGCCAGCTCACCATGGGTTTCCGGGACAGGGAATGAAAAACTGTTTTTT
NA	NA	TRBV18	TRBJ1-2	CASSPAGQTNYGYTF	TGTGCCAGCTCACCAGCAGGCCAAACTAACTATGGCTACACCTTC
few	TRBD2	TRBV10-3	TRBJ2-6	CAISDSSGRSGANVLTF	TGTGCCATCAGTGATTCTAGCGGGAGATCTGGGGCCAACGTCCTGACTTTC
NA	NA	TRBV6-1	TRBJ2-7	CASSRQLPGSGGHYEQYF	TGTGCCAGCAGCCGACAACTACCGGGCTCTGGGGGCCACTACGAGCAGTACTTC
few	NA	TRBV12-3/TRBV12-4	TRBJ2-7	CASSGLGLTGRREQYF	TGTGCCAGCAGCGGACTCGGACTCACAGGGCGTCGCGAGCAGTACTTC
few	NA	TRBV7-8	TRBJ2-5	CASSLARRQETQYF	TGTGCCAGCAGCTTAGCGCGCAGGCAAGAGACCCAGTACTTC